This T cell receptor beta chain was recorded in a study of shared clonotypes between healthy human individuals. Overall study findings and caveats: The study found about 5% of naive CD4 clonotypes shared across a few donors.

V was clipped by 7 bases and J by 0 bases, with 14 bases between them. CDR3 length: 15 residues. Per the germline V gene, CDR1 is SNHLY and CDR2 is FYNNEI. Only in-frame clones appear in the TCRdb table, and some are missing; sequencing was by immunoSEQ multiplex PCR. The data show about 1.5 million clones, roughly 98% seen once. Of note for this clone: The antigen remains unidentified.

This sequence joins TRBV2 and TRBJ2-3, with D perhaps matching TRBD1 (5 bases). Sequencing used naive CD4+ T cells sorted from blood. As to subset: CD45RA+ positively selected. This TCR was recovered from a young man in good health. The CDR3 nucleotides read TGTGCCAGCAACTGGCAGGGCAGTAGCACAGATACGCAGTATTTT. Translation gives CASNWQGSSTDTQYF.